The 8 T cell receptor beta chains given below trace back to one sample, sequenced in a study of blood T cell repertoires in COVID-19. The protocol was immunoSEQ multiplex PCR, while the TCRdb copy is restricted to in-frame clones and leaves out a portion. The sample records some 150,000 clones, roughly 89% being singletons. The sequenced material came from peripheral blood. The receptors come from a woman aged 55-69 years who had recovered from COVID-19.

The rearrangement links TRBV11-1 to TRBJ2-2; tentative D call: TRBD1 (6 bases). The CDR3 consists of 15 residues. V was cut by 2 bases and J by 4 bases, with 11 bases left in between. Per germline, CDR1 SGHAT and CDR2 FQDESV (reference sequence). CDR3 bases: TGTGCCAGCAGCTTACCACAGGGAATCACCGGGGAGCTGTTTTTT. This codes for CASSLPQGITGELFF.

The chain carries TRBV5-1 and TRBJ2-7; 9 nucleotides align to TRBD1. Germline CDR1 is SGHRS and CDR2 is YFSETQ. Trimming took 3 bases from V and 3 from J; bases not matched to a gene: 7. The CDR3 is made up of 15 amino acids. The CDR3 region is CASSSPQTGGYEQYF. CDR3 in DNA: TGCGCCAGCAGCTCTCCTCAGACAGGGGGCTACGAGCAGTACTTC.

V and J are TRBV30 and TRBJ2-7; D gene unclear. Trimming removed 0 bases from V and 7 bases from J, with 10 bases in between. From germline, CDR1 is GTSNPN and CDR2 SVGIG (reference sequence). The CDR3 consists of 12 residues. CDR3 in DNA: TGTGCCTGGAGTGTAGTGACTGGGGAGCAGTACTTC. It codes for CAWSVVTGEQYF.

This clone was seen a single time. The V call is TRBV7-9, the J call TRBJ2-2; a possible D gene is TRBD2 (6 bases). The germline CDR1 and CDR2 sequences are SEHNR and FQNEAQ (reference sequence). The CDR3 sequence is 14 residues long. Trimming removed 5 bases from V and 7 bases from J, with 14 bases in between. The CDR3 reads CASSPSTGDGELFF. DNA of the CDR3: TGTGCCAGCAGCCCCTCGACGGGGGACGGGGAGCTGTTTTTT.

This clone appeared once. The chain couples TRBV19 to TRBJ2-7; TRBD1 aligns across 12 bases. J gave up 7 bases and V 9 bases, and 4 bases lay outside the gene matches. The V gene's germline CDR1 is LNHDA and CDR2 SQIVND (reference sequence). The CDR3 length is 12 residues. In nucleotides, the CDR3 is TGTGCCAGGGGACAGGGGGCCGGGGAGCAGTACTTC. It translates to CARGQGAGEQYF.

The CDR3 is CASSLMGAGTYNEQFF. CDR3 DNA sequence: TGCGCCAGCAGCTTGATGGGGGCAGGGACCTACAATGAGCAGTTCTTC. The genes are TRBV5-1 and TRBJ2-1, with D possibly matching TRBD1 (6 bases). The CDR3 loop spans 16 amino acids. The V end was cut by 1 base, the J end by 2 bases, with 13 bases between. Germline CDR1 and CDR2: SGHRS and YFSETQ.

This clone has only one observation. V and J are TRBV6-5 and TRBJ2-1; maybe TRBD2 (6 bases). This CDR3 has 16 amino acids. V was shortened by 2 bases and J by 4 bases, with 15 bases between the two germline ends. Looked up from germline, CDR1 is MNHEY and CDR2 is SVGAGI. The CDR3 DNA follows: TGTGCCAGCAGTTACCGGGACTTTCTGGGATACAATGAGCAGTTCTTC. It is translated as CASSYRDFLGYNEQFF.

Only one count was recorded for this clone. This CDR3 is CASSIGQGVNTEAFF. In nucleotides, the CDR3 is TGTGCCAGCAGTATAGGACAGGGGGTGAACACTGAAGCTTTCTTT. V and J are TRBV28 and TRBJ1-1; TRBD1 matches 10 bases. Germline-derived CDR1 and CDR2 are MDHEN and SYDVKM. The CDR3 has 15 residues. The V segment lost 5 bases and the J segment 0 bases; nucleotides outside the gene matches: 3. Full variable domain (outside the CDR3, taken from reference TRBV28 and TRBJ1-1): DVKVTQSSRYLVKRTGEKVFLECVQDMDHENMFWYRQDPGLGLRLIYFSYDVKMKEKGDIPEGYSVSREKKERFSLILESASTNQTSMYLCASSIGQGVNTEAFFGQGTRLTVV.